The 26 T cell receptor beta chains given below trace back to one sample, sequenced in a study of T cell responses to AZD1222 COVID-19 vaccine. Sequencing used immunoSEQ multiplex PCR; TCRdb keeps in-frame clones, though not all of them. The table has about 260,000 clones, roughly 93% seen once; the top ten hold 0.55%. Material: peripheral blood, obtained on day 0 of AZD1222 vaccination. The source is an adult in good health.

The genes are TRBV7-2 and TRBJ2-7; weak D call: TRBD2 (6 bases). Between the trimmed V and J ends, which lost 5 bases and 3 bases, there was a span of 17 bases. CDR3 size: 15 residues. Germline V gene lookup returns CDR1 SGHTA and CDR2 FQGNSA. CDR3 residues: CASSPPWGSGYEQYF. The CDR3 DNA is TGTGCCAGCAGCCCTCCCTGGGGTAGCGGCTACGAGCAGTACTTC. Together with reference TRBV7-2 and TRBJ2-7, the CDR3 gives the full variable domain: GAGVSQSPSNKVTEKGKDVELRCDPISGHTALYWYRQSLGQGLEFLIYFQGNSAPDKSGLPSDRFSAERTGGSVSTLTIQRTQQEDSAVYLCASSPPWGSGYEQYFGPGTRLTVT.

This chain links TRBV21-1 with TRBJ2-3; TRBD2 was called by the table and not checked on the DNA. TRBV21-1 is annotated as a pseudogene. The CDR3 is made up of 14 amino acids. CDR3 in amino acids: CASSPRSVTDTQYF. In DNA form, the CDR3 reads TGTGCCAGCAGCCCCCGTTCTGTCACTGATACGCAGTATTTT.

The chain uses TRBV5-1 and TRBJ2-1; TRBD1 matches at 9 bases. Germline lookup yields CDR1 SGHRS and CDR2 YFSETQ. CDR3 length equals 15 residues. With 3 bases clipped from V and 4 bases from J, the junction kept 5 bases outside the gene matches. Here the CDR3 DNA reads TGCGCCAGCAGCTCCGGACAGGGGTGGTACAATGAGCAGTTCTTC. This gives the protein CASSSGQGWYNEQFF. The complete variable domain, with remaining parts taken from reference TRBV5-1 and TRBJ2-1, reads KAGVTQTPRYLIKTRGQQVTLSCSPISGHRSVSWYQQTPGQGLQFLFEYFSETQRNKGNFPGRFSGRQFSNSRSEMNVSTLELGDSALYLCASSSGQGWYNEQFFGPGTRLTVL.

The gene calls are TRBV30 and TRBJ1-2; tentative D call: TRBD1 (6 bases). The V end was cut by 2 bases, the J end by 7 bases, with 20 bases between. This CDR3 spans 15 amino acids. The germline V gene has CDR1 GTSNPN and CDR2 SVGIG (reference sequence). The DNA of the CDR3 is TGTGCCTGGAGTTTAGCGGGGCAGGGGATTGGTGGCTACACCTTC. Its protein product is CAWSLAGQGIGGYTF.

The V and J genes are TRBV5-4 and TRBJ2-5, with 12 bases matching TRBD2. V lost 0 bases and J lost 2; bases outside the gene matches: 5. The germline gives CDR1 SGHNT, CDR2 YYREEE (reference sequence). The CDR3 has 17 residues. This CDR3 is CASSLGLAGATQETQYF. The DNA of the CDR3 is TGTGCCAGCAGCTTGGGACTAGCGGGGGCGACACAAGAGACCCAGTACTTC.

Here the CDR3 DNA reads TGTGCCAGCAATGGACCCGGGACTAGCGGACTTCCCTACGAGCAGTACTTC. It translates to CASNGPGTSGLPYEQYF. The rearrangement joins TRBV2 to TRBJ2-7, with 11 bases fitting TRBD2. V lost 7 bases, J lost 2 bases, and 13 bases stayed unmatched. The germline V gene has CDR1 SNHLY and CDR2 FYNNEI. The CDR3 length is 17 residues.

The CDR3 here is CASSSPQGAGDTQYF. The CDR3 DNA is TGCGCCAGCAGCTCACCGCAGGGGGCTGGAGATACGCAGTATTTT. J is TRBJ2-3 and V is TRBV5-1, with TRBD1 matching over 8 bases. Germline trimming cut 3 bases from V and 5 bases from J; bases unmatched to any gene: 8. Per germline, CDR1 SGHRS and CDR2 YFSETQ. This CDR3 comprises 15 residues.

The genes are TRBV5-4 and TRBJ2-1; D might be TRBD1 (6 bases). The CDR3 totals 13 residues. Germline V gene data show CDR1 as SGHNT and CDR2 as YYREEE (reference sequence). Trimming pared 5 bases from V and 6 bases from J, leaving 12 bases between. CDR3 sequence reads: CASRGAAPNEQFF. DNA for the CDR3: TGTGCCAGCAGGGGGGCGGCCCCCAATGAGCAGTTCTTC.

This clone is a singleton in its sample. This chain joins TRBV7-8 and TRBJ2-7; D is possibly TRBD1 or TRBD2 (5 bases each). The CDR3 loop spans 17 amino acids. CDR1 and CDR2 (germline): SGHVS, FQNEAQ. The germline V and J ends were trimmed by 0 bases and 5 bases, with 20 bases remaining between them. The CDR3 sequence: CASSLAPKGRSRNEQYF. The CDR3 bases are TGTGCCAGCAGCTTAGCGCCAAAGGGGAGATCGAGGAACGAGCAGTACTTC.

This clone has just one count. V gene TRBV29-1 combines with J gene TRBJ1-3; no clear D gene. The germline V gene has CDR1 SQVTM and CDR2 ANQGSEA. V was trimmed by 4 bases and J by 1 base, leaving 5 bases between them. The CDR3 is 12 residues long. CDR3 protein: CSVAGSGNTIYF. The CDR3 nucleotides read TGCAGCGTTGCCGGTTCTGGAAACACCATATATTTT.

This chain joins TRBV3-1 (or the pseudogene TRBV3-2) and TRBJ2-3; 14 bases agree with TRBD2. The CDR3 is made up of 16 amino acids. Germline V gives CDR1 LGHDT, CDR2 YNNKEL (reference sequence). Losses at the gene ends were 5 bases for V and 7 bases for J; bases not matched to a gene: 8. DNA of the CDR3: TGTGCCAGCAGCGCACGACTAGCGGGGGGGATCCATACGCAGTATTTT. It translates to CASSARLAGGIHTQYF.

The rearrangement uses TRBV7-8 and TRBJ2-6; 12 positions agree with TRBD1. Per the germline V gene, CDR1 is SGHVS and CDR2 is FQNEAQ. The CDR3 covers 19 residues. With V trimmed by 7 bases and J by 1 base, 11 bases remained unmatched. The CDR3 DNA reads TGTGCCAGCATCCCCAGAGGGGGACAGGGGGCTTCTGGGGCCAACGTCCTGACTTTC. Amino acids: CASIPRGGQGASGANVLTF.

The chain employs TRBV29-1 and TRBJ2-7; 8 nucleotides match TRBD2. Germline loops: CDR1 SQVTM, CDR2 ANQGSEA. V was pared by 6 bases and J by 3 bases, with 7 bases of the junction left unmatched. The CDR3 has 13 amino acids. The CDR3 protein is CSVARGGGYEQYF. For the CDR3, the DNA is TGCAGCGTGGCCCGGGGGGGCGGCTACGAGCAGTACTTC.

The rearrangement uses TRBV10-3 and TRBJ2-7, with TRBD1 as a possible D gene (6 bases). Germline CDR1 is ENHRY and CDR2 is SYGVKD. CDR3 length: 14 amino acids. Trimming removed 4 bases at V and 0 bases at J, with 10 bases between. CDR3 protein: CAISGGTPSYEQYF. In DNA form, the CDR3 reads TGTGCCATCAGTGGGGGGACACCCTCCTACGAGCAGTACTTC.

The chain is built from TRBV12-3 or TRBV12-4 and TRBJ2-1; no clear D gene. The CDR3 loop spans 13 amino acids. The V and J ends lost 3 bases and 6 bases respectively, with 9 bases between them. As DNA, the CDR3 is TGTGCCAGCAGTTTGTCCAGGAGCAATGAGCAGTTCTTC. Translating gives CASSLSRSNEQFF.

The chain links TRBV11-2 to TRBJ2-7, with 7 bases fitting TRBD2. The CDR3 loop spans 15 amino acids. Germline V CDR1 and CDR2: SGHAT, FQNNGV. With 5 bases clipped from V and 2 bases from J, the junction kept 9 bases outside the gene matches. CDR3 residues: CASSLWTSSPYEQYF. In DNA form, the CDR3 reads TGTGCCAGCAGCCTCTGGACTAGTTCACCCTACGAGCAGTACTTC.

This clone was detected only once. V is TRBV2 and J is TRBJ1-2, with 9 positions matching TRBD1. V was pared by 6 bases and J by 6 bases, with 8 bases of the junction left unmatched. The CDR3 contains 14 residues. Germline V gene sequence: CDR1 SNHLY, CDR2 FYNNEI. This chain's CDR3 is CASRIQGAGNGYTF. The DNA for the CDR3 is TGTGCCAGCAGAATACAGGGGGCGGGGAATGGCTACACCTTC. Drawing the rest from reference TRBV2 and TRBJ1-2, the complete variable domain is EPEVTQTPSHQVTQMGQEVILRCVPISNHLYFYWYRQILGQKVEFLVSFYNNEISEKSEIFDDQFSVERPDGSNFTLKIRSTKLEDSAMYFCASRIQGAGNGYTFGSGTRLTVV.

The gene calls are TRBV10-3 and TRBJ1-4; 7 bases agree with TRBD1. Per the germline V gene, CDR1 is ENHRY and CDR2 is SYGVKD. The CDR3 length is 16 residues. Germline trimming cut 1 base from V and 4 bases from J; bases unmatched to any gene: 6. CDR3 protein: CAISEFNRGLNEKLFF. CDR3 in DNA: TGTGCCATCAGTGAGTTCAACAGGGGCCTTAATGAAAAACTGTTTTTT.

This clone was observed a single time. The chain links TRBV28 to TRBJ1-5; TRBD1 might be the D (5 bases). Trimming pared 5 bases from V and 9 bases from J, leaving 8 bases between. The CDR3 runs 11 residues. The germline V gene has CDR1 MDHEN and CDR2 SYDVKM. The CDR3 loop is CASSPGGPQHF. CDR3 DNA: TGTGCCAGCAGTCCCGGGGGGCCCCAGCATTTT.

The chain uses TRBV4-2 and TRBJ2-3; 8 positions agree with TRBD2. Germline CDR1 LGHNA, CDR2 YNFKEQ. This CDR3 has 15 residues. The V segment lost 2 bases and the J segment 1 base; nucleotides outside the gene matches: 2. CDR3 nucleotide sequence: TGTGCCAGCAGCCAACCGACTAGCGGCACAGATACGCAGTATTTT. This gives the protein CASSQPTSGTDTQYF.

The DNA for the CDR3 is TGCGCCAGCAGCCGGGACCTCCTGGGGGCCTACGAGCAGTACTTC. Its protein is CASSRDLLGAYEQYF. V and J are TRBV5-1 and TRBJ2-7; D is perhaps TRBD1 or TRBD2 (5 bases each). The V end lost 4 bases, the J end lost 2 bases, and 16 bases lay between the germline ends. Germline CDR1 is SGHRS and CDR2 is YFSETQ. CDR3 length equals 15 residues.

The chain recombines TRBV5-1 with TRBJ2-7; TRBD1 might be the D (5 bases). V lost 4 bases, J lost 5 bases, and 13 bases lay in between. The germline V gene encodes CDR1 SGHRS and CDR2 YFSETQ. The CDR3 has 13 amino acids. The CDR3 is CASSTGGLDEQYF. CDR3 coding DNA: TGCGCCAGCAGCACAGGCGGTTTGGACGAGCAGTACTTC.

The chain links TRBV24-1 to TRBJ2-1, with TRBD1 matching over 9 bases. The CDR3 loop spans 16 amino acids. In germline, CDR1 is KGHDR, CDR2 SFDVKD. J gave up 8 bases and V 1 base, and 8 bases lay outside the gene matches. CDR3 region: CATSDLSGQGWDEQFF. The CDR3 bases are TGTGCCACCAGTGATTTATCCGGACAGGGGTGGGATGAGCAGTTCTTC.

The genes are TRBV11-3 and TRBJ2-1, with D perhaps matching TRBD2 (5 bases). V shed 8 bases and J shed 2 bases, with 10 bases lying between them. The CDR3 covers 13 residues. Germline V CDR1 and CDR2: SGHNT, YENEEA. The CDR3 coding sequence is TGTGCCAGCTCCTGGGAGCCCTACAATGAGCAGTTCTTC. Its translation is CASSWEPYNEQFF.

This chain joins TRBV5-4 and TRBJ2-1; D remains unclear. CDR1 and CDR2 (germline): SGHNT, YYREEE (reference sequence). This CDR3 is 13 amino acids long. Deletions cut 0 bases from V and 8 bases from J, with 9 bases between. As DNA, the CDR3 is TGTGCCAGCAGCTTGGCCAGGCCAGATGAGCAGTTCTTC. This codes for CASSLARPDEQFF.

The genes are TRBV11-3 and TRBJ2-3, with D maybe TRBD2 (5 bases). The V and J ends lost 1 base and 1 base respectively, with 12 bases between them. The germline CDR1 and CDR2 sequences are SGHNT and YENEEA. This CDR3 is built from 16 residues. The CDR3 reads CASSLGAGLGTDTQYF. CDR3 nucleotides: TGTGCCAGCAGCTTAGGGGCGGGTCTGGGCACAGATACGCAGTATTTT.